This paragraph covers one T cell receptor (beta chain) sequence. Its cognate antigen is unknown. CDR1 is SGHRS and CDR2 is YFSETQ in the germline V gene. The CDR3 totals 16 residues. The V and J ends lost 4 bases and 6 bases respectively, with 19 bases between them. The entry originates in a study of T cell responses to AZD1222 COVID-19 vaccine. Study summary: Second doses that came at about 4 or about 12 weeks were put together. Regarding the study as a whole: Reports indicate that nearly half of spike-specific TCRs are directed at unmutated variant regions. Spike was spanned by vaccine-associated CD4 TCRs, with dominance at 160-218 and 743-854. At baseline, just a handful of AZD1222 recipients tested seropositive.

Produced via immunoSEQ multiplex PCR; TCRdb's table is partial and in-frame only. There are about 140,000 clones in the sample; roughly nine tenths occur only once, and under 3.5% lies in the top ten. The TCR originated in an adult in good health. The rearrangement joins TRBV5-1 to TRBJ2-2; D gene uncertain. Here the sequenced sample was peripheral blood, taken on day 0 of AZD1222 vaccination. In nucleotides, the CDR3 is TGCGCCAGCAGCGCCTATCCTAGGAAAAGGGCCGGGGAGCTGTTTTTT. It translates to CASSAYPRKRAGELFF.